These 17 T cell receptor beta chains were sequenced from one sample in a study of blood T cells in healthy people across ages. Next came a second PCR, run for roughly 6 to 11 cycles, which used a sample-barcoded 5' primer along with a J-beta primer mix. TCRdb independently ran MiXCR on the 5' RACE reads; one entry per CDR3 protein. The sample consists of about 600,000 distinct CDR3 sequences, around half of them appearing once. Sequences were obtained from blood. All receptors come from a man older than 75 in good health.

About this clonotype: Mismatch with germline at one junction end may stem from a read error. This chain connects TRBV14 to TRBJ2-1, with 9 bases lining up with TRBD2. Germline CDR1 SGHDN, CDR2 FVKESK. CDR3 length equals 16 residues. CDR3 protein: CASNQGGTSSLNEQFF. CDR3 nucleotide sequence: TGTGCCAGCAACCAAGGAGGGACTAGCTCCCTCAATGAGCAGTTCTTC.

This clonotype was detected ten times or more. This chain links TRBV6-5 with TRBJ2-1, with 13 bases aligning to TRBD2. CDR1 and CDR2 (germline): MNHEY, SVGAGI. V shed 6 bases, J shed 9 bases, and the junction held 8 bases outside the gene matches. There are 15 residues in the CDR3. The CDR3 loop reads CASRTPGLAGFEQFF. As DNA, the CDR3 is TGTGCCAGCAGAACACCGGGACTAGCGGGATTTGAGCAGTTCTTC.

V gene TRBV7-2 combines with J gene TRBJ2-7; D remains ambiguous. Germline loops: CDR1 SGHTA, CDR2 FQGNSA. The V end was cut by 1 base, the J end by 3 bases, with 13 bases between. The CDR3 consists of 15 residues. In DNA, the CDR3 is TGTGCCAGCAGCTTAGAGGGCAGCCGGATCTACGAGCAGTACTTC. It encodes CASSLEGSRIYEQYF.

V usage is TRBV2 and J usage is TRBJ1-1, with a weak D call TRBD1 (6 bases). Trimming took 6 bases from V and 4 from J, leaving 21 bases between them. The CDR3 has 16 residues. Germline lookup yields CDR1 SNHLY and CDR2 FYNNEI. The CDR3 reads CASRDTGIQLGTEAFF. The CDR3, as DNA: TGTGCCAGCAGGGATACAGGGATCCAGTTGGGCACTGAAGCTTTCTTT.

The J gene is TRBJ1-4, the V gene TRBV12-3 or TRBV12-4, with unresolved D. Deletions cut 3 bases from V and 7 bases from J, with 15 bases between. CDR3 length: 15 amino acids. Written as DNA, the CDR3 is TGTGCCAGCAGTTTGGTGGGTTCTACCCGTGAAAAACTGTTTTTT. This gives the protein CASSLVGSTREKLFF.

The genes are TRBV10-3 and TRBJ2-4; D is undetermined. This CDR3 is built from 14 residues. The germline gives CDR1 ENHRY, CDR2 SYGVKD. The V end lost 2 bases, the J end lost 2 bases, and 7 bases lay between the germline ends. This CDR3 is CAISEGVPKNIQYF. CDR3 sequence (DNA): TGTGCCATCAGTGAGGGGGTTCCCAAAAACATTCAGTACTTC.

This sequence joins TRBV6-2 or TRBV6-3 and TRBJ2-3, with 8 bases identical to TRBD1. The V and J ends lost 3 bases and 6 bases, in that order; junction bases with no gene match: 11. Germline V gene lookup returns CDR1 MNHEY and CDR2 SVGEGT. The length of the CDR3 is 16 residues. Written as DNA, the CDR3 is TGTGCCAGCAGTTATCGGACAGGGTCCTTTGTGGATACGCAGTATTTT. Translation: CASSYRTGSFVDTQYF.

The CDR3 is CASSPRLAGGRYNEQFF. CDR3 DNA: TGTGCCAGCTCACCACGGCTAGCGGGAGGGAGATACAATGAGCAGTTCTTC. The chain combines TRBV18 with TRBJ2-1, with 12 bases fitting TRBD2. The CDR3 contains 17 residues. Germline values: CDR1 KGHSH, CDR2 LQKENI. V shed 1 base, J shed 4 bases, and the junction held 5 bases outside the gene matches.

About this clonotype: This clone may be a read error of a much larger clone one base away. The chain couples TRBV6-5 to TRBJ2-5; 7 nucleotides agree with TRBD1. The V and J ends lost 2 bases and 7 bases, in that order; junction bases with no gene match: 7. Germline lookup yields CDR1 MNHEY and CDR2 SVGAGI. The CDR3 spans 14 residues. The CDR3: CASSYNGQEGTQYF. The CDR3 nucleotides read TGTGCCAGCAGTTACAACGGACAGGAAGGGACCCAGTACTTC.

This clonotype was seen ten or more times. The chain employs TRBV10-3 and TRBJ2-1; possible D gene TRBD2, 6 bases. V was trimmed by 3 bases and J by 10 bases, leaving 13 bases between them. The CDR3 consists of 13 residues. In germline, CDR1 is ENHRY, CDR2 SYGVKD. The CDR3 region is CAISDPKLAEQFF. CDR3 coding DNA: TGTGCCATCAGTGATCCTAAACTAGCAGAGCAGTTCTTC.

This clonotype was seen a few times. In nucleotides, the CDR3 is TGTGCCACCAGCAGAGGGTTCTACGAGCAGTACTTC. Its translation is CATSRGFYEQYF. This rearrangement joins TRBV15 to TRBJ2-7; D gene ambiguous. This CDR3 spans 12 amino acids. V gave up 1 base and J gave up 3 bases, with 4 bases separating them. CDR1 is LNHNV and CDR2 is YYDKDF in the germline V gene (reference sequence).

The rearrangement joins TRBV12-3 or TRBV12-4 to TRBJ2-7; 8 bases line up with TRBD1. The CDR3 is made up of 15 amino acids. V lost 4 bases, J lost 5 bases, and 10 bases stayed unmatched. The CDR3: CASSSQGTGMNEQYF. For the CDR3, the DNA is TGTGCCAGCAGTTCCCAAGGGACAGGTATGAACGAGCAGTACTTC.

V is TRBV12-3 or TRBV12-4 and J is TRBJ2-1; 10 bases map to TRBD2. The CDR3 totals 12 residues. The CDR3 DNA reads as TGTTCTTCTAGCGGGGGCCCCGCGGAGCAGTTCTTC. Amino acid sequence: CSSSGGPAEQFF.

The chain links TRBV20-1 to TRBJ2-4, with D possibly TRBD1 on 5 matching bases. The DNA end is more similar to TRBJ2-5, so the J call may be wrong. This CDR3 spans 14 amino acids. Per the germline V gene, CDR1 is DFQATT and CDR2 is SNEGSKA (reference sequence). The CDR3 bases are TGCAGTGCTAGAGTTGTAGGGGCCGCAGAGACCCAGTACTTC. This encodes CSARVVGAAETQYF.

The rearrangement uses TRBV6-2 or TRBV6-3 and TRBJ2-1; D is unclear. There are 16 residues in the CDR3. V lost 5 bases and J 4 bases, leaving 18 bases between the germline ends. Germline V gives CDR1 MNHEY, CDR2 SVGEGT. CDR3 DNA: TGTGCCAGCAGTAACCAAAACGTGAGGCTATACAATGAGCAGTTCTTC. Its translation is CASSNQNVRLYNEQFF.

The chain recombines TRBV6-5 with TRBJ2-5; D not resolved. Trimming cost V 5 bases and J 11 bases, with 18 bases left between them. Germline-derived CDR1 and CDR2 are MNHEY and SVGAGI. This CDR3 has 13 residues. CDR3 nucleotide sequence: TGTGCCAGCAGTGCCACCCGGCTCAATGAGCAGTACTTC. Amino acids: CASSATRLNEQYF.

Comments on this clonotype: A much larger clone differs by one base, so this may be a read error. This rearrangement joins TRBV6-5 to TRBJ2-6, with a weak D call TRBD1 (5 bases). The CDR3 consists of 16 residues. Germline V gene data show CDR1 as MNHEY and CDR2 as SVGAGI. Trimming took 5 bases from V and 0 from J, leaving 11 bases between them. The CDR3 coding sequence is TGTGCCAGCAGTCTACAGGTGTGCTCTGGGGCCAACGTCCTGACTTTC. Amino acids: CASSLQVCSGANVLTF.